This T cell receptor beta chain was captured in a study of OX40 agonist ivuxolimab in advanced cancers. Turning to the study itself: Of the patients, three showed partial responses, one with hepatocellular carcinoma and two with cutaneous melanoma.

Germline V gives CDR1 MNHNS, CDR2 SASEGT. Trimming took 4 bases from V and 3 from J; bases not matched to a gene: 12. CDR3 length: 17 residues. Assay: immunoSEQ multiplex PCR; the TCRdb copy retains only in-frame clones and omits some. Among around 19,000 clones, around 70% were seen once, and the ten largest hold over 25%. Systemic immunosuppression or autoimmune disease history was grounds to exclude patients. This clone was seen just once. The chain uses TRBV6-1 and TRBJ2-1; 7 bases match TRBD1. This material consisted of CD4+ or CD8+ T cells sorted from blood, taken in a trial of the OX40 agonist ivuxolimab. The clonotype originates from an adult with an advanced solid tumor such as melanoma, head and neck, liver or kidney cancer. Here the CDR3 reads CASSGRRTGALYNEQFF. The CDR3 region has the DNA TGTGCCAGCAGTGGCAGAAGAACAGGGGCCCTCTACAATGAGCAGTTCTTC.